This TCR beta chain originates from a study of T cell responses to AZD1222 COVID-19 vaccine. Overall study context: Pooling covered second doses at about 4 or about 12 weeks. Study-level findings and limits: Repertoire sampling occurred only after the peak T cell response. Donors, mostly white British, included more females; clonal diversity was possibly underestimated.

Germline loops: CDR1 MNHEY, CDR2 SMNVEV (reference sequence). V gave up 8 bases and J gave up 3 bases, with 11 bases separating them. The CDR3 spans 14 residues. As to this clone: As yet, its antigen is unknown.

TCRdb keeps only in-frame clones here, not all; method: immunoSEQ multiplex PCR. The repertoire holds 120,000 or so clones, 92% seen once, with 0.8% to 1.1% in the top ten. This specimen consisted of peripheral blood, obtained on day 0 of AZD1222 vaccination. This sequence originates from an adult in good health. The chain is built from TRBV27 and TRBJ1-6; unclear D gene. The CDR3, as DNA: TGTGCCAGCGCCTGGACGGACTATAATTCACCCCTCCACTTT. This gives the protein CASAWTDYNSPLHF.